Presented here are 3 T cell receptor beta chains from one specimen sequenced in a study of T cell responses to AZD1222 COVID-19 vaccine. Clones were read by immunoSEQ multiplex PCR, and TCRdb kept only the in-frame ones, dropping some. The sample has 150,000 or so clones; about 92% are singletons. The starting material was peripheral blood, obtained 28 days after the second AZD1222 dose. These receptor sequences come from an adult who received the AZD1222 COVID-19 vaccine.

The rearrangement uses TRBV2 and TRBJ2-2; TRBD1 might be the D (6 bases). Trimming stripped 3 bases from V and 1 base from J, with 12 bases between. In germline, CDR1 is SNHLY, CDR2 FYNNEI. The CDR3 contains 16 residues. The CDR3 bases are TGTGCCAGCAGTGATAGGACAGTGAGGAACACCGGGGAGCTGTTTTTT. This translates into CASSDRTVRNTGELFF.

The V call is TRBV11-2, the J call TRBJ1-6; D is ambiguous. CDR3 length: 13 residues. With 1 base removed from V and 13 bases from J, the gap between germline ends came to 11 bases. CDR1 and CDR2 from the germline V gene are SGHAT and FQNNGV. In DNA form, the CDR3 reads TGTGCCAGCAGCTTAGGGCAATGGGAGCCCCTCCACTTT. Amino acids: CASSLGQWEPLHF.

The chain carries TRBV5-4 and TRBJ2-3; D uncertain. There are 15 residues in the CDR3. V dropped 2 bases and J dropped 5 bases, with 15 bases sitting between them. Germline lookup yields CDR1 SGHNT and CDR2 YYREEE (reference sequence). The CDR3 nucleotides are TGTGCCAGCAGCTTAACACCCCCCCGGAAAGATACGCAGTATTTT. Translation gives CASSLTPPRKDTQYF.